The table lists the clone carrying this TCR beta chain with a few counts. Antigen specificity is unknown. The data originate from a study of human T cells and chemical hapten exposure. Individual cDNA molecules received unique molecular identifiers in the library. TCRdb re-called the RACE reads with MiXCR, one entry per CDR3 protein. The table lists around 56,000 distinct CDR3 sequences, roughly a tenth of them singletons, with roughly a tenth in the top ten. V shed 6 bases, J shed 5 bases, and the junction held 6 bases outside the gene matches. The CDR3 length is 13 residues. Germline loops: CDR1 SQVTM, CDR2 ANQGSEA. Time point noted: pre-sensitization, week 0. The treatment was: therapeutic diphenylcyclopropenone sensitization with weekly scalp DPC. Unfractionated whole blood yielded total RNA. Study-wide results and limits: TCRs at high frequency, those above 1 in 1000, did not change with DPC sensitization.

This clonotype was sampled from a man between 35 and 55 years old with alopecia areata. Some clones in this sample may be carry-over from other donors' samples. The J gene is TRBJ2-4, the V gene TRBV29-1; 8 bases align to TRBD1. Sequences were derived from whole blood, sampled in connection with sensitization to the hapten diphenylcyclopropenone (DPC). In DNA form, the CDR3 reads TGCAGCGTGGCCGGACAGGGCGAAAACATTCAGTACTTC. Its protein is CSVAGQGENIQYF.